Presented here are 9 T cell receptor beta chains from one specimen sequenced in a study of T cells in narcolepsy. Repertoires were generated with immunoSEQ multiplex PCR, while TCRdb's copy carries only in-frame clones and drops some. This sample has roughly 34,000 clones; approximately 80% occur once, and the top ten carry around 1.3%. The sample consisted of CD45RA- memory CD4+ T cells from PBMCs. The source of these receptors is a human donor with narcolepsy.

The chain recombines TRBV6-1 with TRBJ2-1, with D perhaps TRBD2 (5 bases). The ends were cut back, 5 bases at V and 1 base at J, with 12 bases in the middle. The V gene's germline CDR1 is MNHNS and CDR2 SASEGT. The CDR3 sequence is 15 residues long. The CDR3 DNA sequence: TGTGCCAGCAGTCGGAACCCGGGGTCCTACAATGAGCAGTTCTTC. Residues: CASSRNPGSYNEQFF.

This CDR3 reads CASSYDSGELFF. CDR3 nucleotides: TGTGCCAGCAGCTACGACAGCGGGGAGCTGTTTTTT. The chain is built from TRBV7-3 and TRBJ2-2, with D possibly TRBD1 on 5 matching bases. The germline V gene encodes CDR1 SGHTA and CDR2 FQGTGA. CDR3 length: 12 amino acids. V dropped 4 bases and J dropped 7 bases, with 7 bases sitting between them.

The CDR3 region is CASSGTGRGQPQHF. CDR3 DNA sequence: TGTGCCAGTAGTGGGACAGGGAGGGGTCAGCCCCAGCATTTT. The J gene is TRBJ1-5, the V gene TRBV19; 9 positions match TRBD1. Germline CDR1 is LNHDA and CDR2 is SQIVND (reference sequence). There are 14 residues in the CDR3. J gave up 6 bases and V 5 bases, and 5 bases lay outside the gene matches.

The chain is built from TRBV27 and TRBJ1-4; the D gene is possibly TRBD1 (6 bases). Germline-derived CDR1 and CDR2 are MNHEY and SMNVEV (reference sequence). CDR3 length: 13 residues. The V end lost 7 bases, the J end lost 5 bases, and 11 bases lay between the germline ends. CDR3 DNA: TGTGCCAGCAAGGACAGTCAGAATGAAAAACTGTTTTTT. Encoded protein: CASKDSQNEKLFF.

This clone was seen only once. The chain couples TRBV6-1 to TRBJ2-2, with D possibly TRBD2 on 5 matching bases. Germline CDR1 and CDR2: MNHNS and SASEGT. Trimming pared 2 bases from V and 5 bases from J, leaving 12 bases between. The CDR3 consists of 15 residues. CDR3 sequence: CASSEWASQTGELFF. In DNA, the CDR3 is TGTGCCAGCAGTGAATGGGCTAGCCAGACCGGGGAGCTGTTTTTT.

The chain couples TRBV28 to TRBJ1-1, with TRBD1 matching over 8 bases. The germline V gene encodes CDR1 MDHEN and CDR2 SYDVKM. The V gene end was trimmed by 5 bases and the J gene end by 3 bases; junction bases not matched to a gene: 11. The CDR3 extends over 16 amino acids. Here the CDR3 DNA reads TGTGCCAGCAGTCTACGACAGGGGTATCTCGACACTGAAGCTTTCTTT. This codes for CASSLRQGYLDTEAFF.

In this sample, this clone turned up once. The V gene is TRBV28, the J gene TRBJ1-4, with D perhaps TRBD1 (5 bases). The CDR3 extends over 15 amino acids. V was shortened by 5 bases and J by 12 bases, with 22 bases between the two germline ends. CDR1 and CDR2 (germline): MDHEN, SYDVKM. The CDR3 DNA follows: TGTGCCAGCAGTCCTACGGGAGGCAGGAGGGGAGAACTGTTTTTT. Its protein is CASSPTGGRRGELFF. Filled out from reference TRBV28 and TRBJ1-4, the complete variable domain reads DVKVTQSSRYLVKRTGEKVFLECVQDMDHENMFWYRQDPGLGLRLIYFSYDVKMKEKGDIPEGYSVSREKKERFSLILESASTNQTSMYLCASSPTGGRRGELFFGSGTQLSVL.

The chain couples TRBV11-1 to TRBJ2-5, with D tentatively TRBD1 (6 bases). From germline, CDR1 is SGHAT and CDR2 FQDESV (reference sequence). CDR3 size: 15 residues. Trimming left V 1 base short and J 3 bases short, with 12 bases between. For the CDR3, the DNA is TGTGCCAGCAGCTTAGGGGGGAGACAGGAAGAGACCCAGTACTTC. This sequence encodes CASSLGGRQEETQYF.

The rearrangement links TRBV6-1 to TRBJ1-2; maybe TRBD1 (5 bases). The CDR3 has 16 amino acids. Germline V gives CDR1 MNHNS, CDR2 SASEGT. Trimming removed 4 bases at V and 2 bases at J, with 17 bases between. In DNA form, the CDR3 reads TGTGCCAGCAGTGGCTCCGACGCGGGGGTAAACTATGGCTACACCTTC. Encoded protein: CASSGSDAGVNYGYTF.